This T cell receptor beta chain was obtained from a study of blood T cell repertoires in COVID-19. In the study overall: T cells, B-cell-depleted T cells, or PBMCs provided the cDNA or gDNA that served as material.

The CDR3 totals 17 residues. With V trimmed by 4 bases and J by 6 bases, 16 bases remained unmatched. Germline V gene data show CDR1 as SGHRS and CDR2 as YFSETQ. Methods used by the authors: Amplification of reference gene primers was used by the study to estimate nucleated cell counts. The method was immunoSEQ multiplex PCR; TCRdb's version includes in-frame clones alone and lacks a portion of them. V, J and clone size are those of that table, while D and trimming were read from the DNA. The table shows approximately 500,000 clones, with 80% to 90% occurring only once. The receptor comes from a human donor in a cohort sampled during active COVID-19. Sequencing was performed on peripheral blood. The V gene is TRBV5-1, the J gene TRBJ2-7; 10 bases are shared with TRBD2. DNA of the CDR3: TGCGCCAGCAGCGCCCCGGGGGGAGCGGGAGGGCCCCCCGAGCAGTACTTC. Translation: CASSAPGGAGGPPEQYF.